A single T cell receptor (beta chain) is shown here with its context. As yet, its antigen is unknown. Each CDR3 protein is one row after TCRdb ran MiXCR on the reads. Among 650,000 to 900,000 distinct CDR3 sequences listed, 25% to 30% were seen once. These data come from a study of T cell repertoires in cytomegalovirus infection. Germline V CDR1 and CDR2: KGHSH, LQKENI. Trimming removed 3 bases from V and 4 bases from J, with 20 bases in between. The CDR3 loop spans 17 amino acids. The chain is built from TRBV18 and TRBJ2-3, with D unresolved. This sample comprised cultured CD8+ T cells from PBMCs, obtained from culture after CMV antigen stimulation. This clonotype originated in a human donor in good health (CMV status not recorded). Some clones in this sample may be carry-over from other donors' samples. The CDR3 DNA is TGTGCCAGCTCACCTTTTTTCGTCGGAGAATACCCAGATACGCAGTATTTT. It specifies CASSPFFVGEYPDTQYF.